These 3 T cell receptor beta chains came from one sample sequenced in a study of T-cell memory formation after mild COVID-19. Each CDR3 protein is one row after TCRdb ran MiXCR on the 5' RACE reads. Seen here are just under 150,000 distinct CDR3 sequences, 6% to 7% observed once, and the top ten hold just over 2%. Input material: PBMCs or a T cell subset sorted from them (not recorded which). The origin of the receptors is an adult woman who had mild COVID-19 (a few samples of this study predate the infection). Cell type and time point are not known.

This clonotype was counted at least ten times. The CDR3 DNA follows: TGTGCCAGCAAGAAGGGACAGGTGAACACTGAAGCTTTCTTT. Protein: CASKKGQVNTEAFF. V is TRBV5-6 and J is TRBJ1-1; 8 nucleotides align to TRBD1. The CDR3 runs to 14 residues. The V gene end was trimmed by 6 bases and the J gene end by 0 bases; junction bases not matched to a gene: 4. CDR1 and CDR2 from the germline V gene are SGHDT and YYEEEE.

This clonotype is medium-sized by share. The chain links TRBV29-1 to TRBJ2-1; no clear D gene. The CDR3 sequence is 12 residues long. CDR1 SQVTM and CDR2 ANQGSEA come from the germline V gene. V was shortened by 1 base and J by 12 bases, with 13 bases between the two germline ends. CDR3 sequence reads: CSVEAFTLGQFF. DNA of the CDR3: TGCAGCGTTGAAGCCTTTACCCTGGGGCAGTTCTTC.

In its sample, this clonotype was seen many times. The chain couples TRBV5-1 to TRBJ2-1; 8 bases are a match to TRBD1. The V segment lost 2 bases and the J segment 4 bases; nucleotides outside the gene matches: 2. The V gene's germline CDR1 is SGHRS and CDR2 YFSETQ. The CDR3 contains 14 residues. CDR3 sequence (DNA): TGCGCCAGCAGCTTTGGACAGGGTTACAATGAGCAGTTCTTC. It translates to CASSFGQGYNEQFF.